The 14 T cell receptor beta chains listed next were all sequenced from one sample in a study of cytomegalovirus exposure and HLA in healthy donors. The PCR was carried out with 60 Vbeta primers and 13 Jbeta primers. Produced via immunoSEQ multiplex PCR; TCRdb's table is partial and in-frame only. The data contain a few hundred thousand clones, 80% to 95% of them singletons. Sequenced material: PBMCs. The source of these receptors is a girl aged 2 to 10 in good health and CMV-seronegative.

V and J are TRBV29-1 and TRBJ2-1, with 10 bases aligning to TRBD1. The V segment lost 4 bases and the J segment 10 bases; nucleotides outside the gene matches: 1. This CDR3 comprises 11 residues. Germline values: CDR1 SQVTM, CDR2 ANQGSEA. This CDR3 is CSVGGQGEQFF. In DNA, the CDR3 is TGCAGCGTTGGGGGACAGGGGGAGCAGTTCTTC.

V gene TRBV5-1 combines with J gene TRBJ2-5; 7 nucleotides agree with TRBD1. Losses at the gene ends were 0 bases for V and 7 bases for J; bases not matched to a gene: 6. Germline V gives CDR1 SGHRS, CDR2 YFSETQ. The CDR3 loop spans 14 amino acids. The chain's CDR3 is CASSLVGGGGTQYF. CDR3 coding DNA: TGCGCCAGCAGCTTGGTAGGGGGCGGCGGGACCCAGTACTTC.

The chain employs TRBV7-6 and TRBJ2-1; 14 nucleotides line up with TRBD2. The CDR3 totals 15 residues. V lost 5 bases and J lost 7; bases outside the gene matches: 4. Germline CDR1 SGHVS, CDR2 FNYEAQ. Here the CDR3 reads CASSPGTSGSNEQFF. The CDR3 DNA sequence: TGTGCCAGCAGCCCAGGGACTAGCGGGAGTAATGAGCAGTTCTTC.

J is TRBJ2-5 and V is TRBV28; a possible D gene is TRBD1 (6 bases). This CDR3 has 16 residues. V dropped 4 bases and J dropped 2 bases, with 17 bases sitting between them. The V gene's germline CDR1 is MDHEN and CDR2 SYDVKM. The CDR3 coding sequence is TGTGCCAGCAGTTCCAGAGGAAGACAGGAGCAAGAGACCCAGTACTTC. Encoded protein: CASSSRGRQEQETQYF.

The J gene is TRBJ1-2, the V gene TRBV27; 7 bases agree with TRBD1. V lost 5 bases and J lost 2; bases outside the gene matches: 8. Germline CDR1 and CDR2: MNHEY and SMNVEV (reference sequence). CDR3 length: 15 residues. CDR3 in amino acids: CASSPSPGGNYGYTF. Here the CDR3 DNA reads TGTGCCAGCAGTCCCTCCCCAGGGGGAAACTATGGCTACACCTTC.

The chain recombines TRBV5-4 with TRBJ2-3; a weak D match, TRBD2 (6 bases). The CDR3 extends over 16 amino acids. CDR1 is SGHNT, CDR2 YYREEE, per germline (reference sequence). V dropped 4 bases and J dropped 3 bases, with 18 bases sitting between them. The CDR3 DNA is TGTGCCAGCAGCATTGGAGGGGCCCAAATAACAGATACGCAGTATTTT. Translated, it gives CASSIGGAQITDTQYF.

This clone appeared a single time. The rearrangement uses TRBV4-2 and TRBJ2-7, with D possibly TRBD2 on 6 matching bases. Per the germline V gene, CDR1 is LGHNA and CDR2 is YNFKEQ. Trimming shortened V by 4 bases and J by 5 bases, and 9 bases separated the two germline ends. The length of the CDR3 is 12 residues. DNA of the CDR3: TGTGCCAGCAGCCCGGGAGCAGACGAGCAGTACTTC. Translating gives CASSPGADEQYF.

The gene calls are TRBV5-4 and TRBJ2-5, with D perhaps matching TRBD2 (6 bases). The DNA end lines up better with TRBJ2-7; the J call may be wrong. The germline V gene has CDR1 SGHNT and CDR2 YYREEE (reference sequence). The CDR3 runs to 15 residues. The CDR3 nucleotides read TGTGCCAGCAGCTTGGTCGCGGGAATCTTCGACGAGCAGTACTTC. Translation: CASSLVAGIFDEQYF.

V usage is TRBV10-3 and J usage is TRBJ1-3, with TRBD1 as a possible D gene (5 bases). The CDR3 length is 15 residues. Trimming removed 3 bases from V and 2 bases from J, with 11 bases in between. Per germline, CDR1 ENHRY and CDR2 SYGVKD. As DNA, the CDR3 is TGTGCCATCAGTGATAGTTCAGGGACTGGAAACACCATATATTTT. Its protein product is CAISDSSGTGNTIYF.

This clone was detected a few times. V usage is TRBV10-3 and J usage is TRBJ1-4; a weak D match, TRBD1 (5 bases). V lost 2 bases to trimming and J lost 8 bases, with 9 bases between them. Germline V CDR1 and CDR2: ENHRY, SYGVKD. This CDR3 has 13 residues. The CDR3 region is CAISEGAGEKLFF. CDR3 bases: TGTGCCATCAGTGAGGGGGCGGGAGAAAAACTGTTTTTT.

The CDR3 coding sequence is TGTGCCACCCTGGGACAGGGATCGACCGGGGAGCTGTTTTTT. Translating gives CATLGQGSTGELFF. This chain uses TRBV2 with TRBJ2-2; 9 nucleotides agree with TRBD1. Losses at the gene ends were 10 bases for V and 5 bases for J; bases not matched to a gene: 8. Germline V lookup: CDR1 SNHLY, CDR2 FYNNEI. The CDR3 totals 14 residues.

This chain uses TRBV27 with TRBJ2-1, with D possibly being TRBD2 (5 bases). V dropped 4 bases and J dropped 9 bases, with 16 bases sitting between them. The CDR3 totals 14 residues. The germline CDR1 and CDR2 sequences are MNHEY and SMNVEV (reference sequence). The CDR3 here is CASSSGPTRGEQFF. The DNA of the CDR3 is TGTGCCAGCAGTTCCGGACCGACCCGGGGTGAGCAGTTCTTC.

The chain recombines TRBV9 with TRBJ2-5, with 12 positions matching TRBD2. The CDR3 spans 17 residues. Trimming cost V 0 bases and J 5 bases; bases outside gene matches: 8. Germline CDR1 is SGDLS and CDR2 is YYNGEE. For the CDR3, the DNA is TGTGCCAGCAGCGTAGGATCTAGCGGGGGGGCCGGGGAGACCCAGTACTTC. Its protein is CASSVGSSGGAGETQYF.

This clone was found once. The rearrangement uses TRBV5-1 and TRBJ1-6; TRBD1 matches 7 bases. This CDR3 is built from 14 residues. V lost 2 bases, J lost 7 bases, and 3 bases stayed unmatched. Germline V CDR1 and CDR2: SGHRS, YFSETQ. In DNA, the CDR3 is TGCGCCAGCAGCTTAAGACAGGGAAATTCACCCCTCCACTTT. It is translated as CASSLRQGNSPLHF.